The rows below give T cell receptor beta chains drawn from one sample of a study of cytomegalovirus exposure and HLA in healthy donors. Clones were read by immunoSEQ multiplex PCR, and TCRdb kept only the in-frame ones, dropping some. The sample records 90,000 or so clones, 82% being singletons. The sequencing sample was made of PBMCs. These receptors were taken from a man aged 30 to 39 in good health and CMV-seropositive. The CDR3 runs from the conserved cysteine through the conserved F or W. A D gene is named only where the DNA matches it firmly. Size is omitted from some rows. Given values are once, few, many or a class for expanded clones.

D gene	clone size	V gene	J gene	CDR3 DNA	CDR3 protein
-	-	TRBV5-4	TRBJ2-5	TGTGCCAGCATGGAGCCCTCCAGGAGGGAGACCCAGTACTTC	CASMEPSRRETQYF
-	-	TRBV19	TRBJ1-1	TGTGCCAGCCAGGGGACACGCGGAAACCAGGGGTACATTGAAGCTTTCTTT	CASQGTRGNQGYIEAFF
-	-	TRBV7-9	TRBJ1-6	TGTGCCAGCAGCCTTCTTAGTAGCTCCTATAATTCACCCCTCCACTTT	CASSLLSSSYNSPLHF
-	-	TRBV28	TRBJ2-2	TGTGCCAGTGGAGACTCCGACGGGGAGCTGTTTTTT	CASGDSDGELFF
TRBD2	once	TRBV10-3	TRBJ2-1	TGTGCCATCAGTGAGCGGACTAGCGGGGTTGACAATGAGCAGTTCTTC	CAISERTSGVDNEQFF
-	-	TRBV27	TRBJ1-1	TGTGCCAGCAGCCAGGGGCAGACTGAAGCTTTCTTT	CASSQGQTEAFF
TRBD1	-	TRBV6-5	TRBJ2-5	TGTGCCAGCAGTTTCAGTAACAGGGGAAAACAAGAGACCCAGTACTTC	CASSFSNRGKQETQYF
-	few	TRBV5-8	TRBJ1-4	TGTGCCAGCAGACTCGGACTCCCCTTAGGGGAAAAACTGTTTTTT	CASRLGLPLGEKLFF
-	-	TRBV30	TRBJ1-2	TGTGCCTGTCCAGATGAGCGATATGGCTACACCTTC	CACPDERYGYTF
TRBD2	-	TRBV19	TRBJ2-3	TGTGCCAGTAGCACGGCGGCTAGCGGGATAGGAGATACGCAGTATTTT	CASSTAASGIGDTQYF
TRBD2	once	TRBV6-1	TRBJ2-5	TGTGCCGAATCCGGGACTAGGGGAGAGACCCAGTACTTC	CAESGTRGETQYF
-	-	TRBV28	TRBJ1-6	TGTGCCAGCAGTTTAACCGGTAATTCACCCCTCCACTTT	CASSLTGNSPLHF
-	-	TRBV29-1	TRBJ1-1	TGCAGCGTTGGACAGCGCATGAACACTGAAGCTTTCTTT	CSVGQRMNTEAFF
-	-	TRBV30	TRBJ2-6	TGTGCCTGGAGTGACAGCCGTGGGGCCTCTGGGGCCAACGTCCTGACTTTC	CAWSDSRGASGANVLTF
-	-	TRBV27	TRBJ1-1	TGTGCCAGCAGTTCGGGCCGGGGGAACACTGAAGCTTTCTTT	CASSSGRGNTEAFF